Listed below are T cell receptor beta chains from one sample, sequenced in a study of T cell responses to AZD1222 COVID-19 vaccine. This table comes from immunoSEQ multiplex PCR, and its TCRdb copy is limited to in-frame clones, with some not included. The repertoire holds 150,000 to 190,000 clones, approximately 87% seen once, with 8% to 10% in the top ten. Here the sequenced sample was peripheral blood, taken 28 days after the second AZD1222 dose. The receptor source for this set is an adult who received the AZD1222 COVID-19 vaccine. CDR3s include the opening cysteine and the closing phenylalanine or tryptophan.

TRBJ1-5 TRBV5-1 CASSLRAGDQPQHF
TRBJ1-2 TRBV9 CASSPQEARLYGYTF
TRBJ1-6 TRBV7-2 CASSSMGIVNSPLHF
TRBJ1-5 TRBV7-2 CASSLAGDRAYQPQHF
TRBJ2-7 TRBV6-2/TRBV6-3 CASSTRLDYEQYF
TRBJ2-7 TRBV28 CASRRDFQSSYEQYF
TRBJ2-7 TRBV7-2 CASSLVWGSSYEQYF
TRBJ1-3 TRBV29-1 CSVGRLDSGNTIYF
TRBJ2-7 TRBV7-8 CASSLEAGGGYEQYF
TRBJ2-7 TRBV5-4 CASSSEIATPSEQYF
TRBJ1-1 TRBV27 CASSPRERNTEAFF
TRBJ2-3 TRBV4-3 CASSQRRGTSGGGTQYF
TRBJ2-1 TRBV5-1 CASSFGGTGDNEQFF
TRBJ1-3 TRBV19 CASSPGSSGNTIYF
TRBJ2-1 TRBV7-9 CASSFSGSHEQFF
TRBJ2-1 TRBV27 CASSQGGPFYNEQFF
TRBJ1-4 TRBV15 CATSRAGTGGEKLFF
TRBJ1-1 TRBV7-2 CASSPLTGNTEAFF
TRBJ1-6 TRBV30 CAWSHKESLHF
TRBJ2-1 TRBV7-9 CASSLGSGSSYNEQFF
TRBJ2-5 TRBV6-5 CASNRQGGQETQYF
TRBJ2-5 TRBV5-1 CASSLGQGFETQYF
TRBJ2-6 TRBV7-2 CASSLGGANVLTF
TRBJ2-5 TRBV6-2/TRBV6-3 CASSYSSQSAQYF
TRBJ2-6 TRBV6-2/TRBV6-3 CASSYIGAGANVLTF
TRBJ2-1 TRBV3-1/TRBV3-2 CASSLPGLAGVEQFF
TRBJ2-3 TRBV24-1 CATSDLVRGEDTQYF
TRBJ1-5 TRBV28 CASSLTGQGDQPQHF
TRBJ2-2 TRBV3-1/TRBV3-2 CASRQRWGMGTGELFF
TRBJ2-7 TRBV6-1 CASSEMGQGAGEQYF
TRBJ1-3 TRBV4-2 CASSQDLGGGSTGNTIYF
TRBJ1-2 TRBV5-6 CASSASGGRELTYGYTF
TRBJ2-3 TRBV11-2 CASSFKGDTQYF
TRBJ1-6 TRBV14 CASSRDLGNSPLHF
TRBJ1-5 TRBV9 CASSRAGFSNQPQHF
TRBJ1-6 TRBV5-1 CASRGSSGVSPLHF
TRBJ1-6 TRBV27 CASSLSLHGGANSPLHF
TRBJ2-1 TRBV7-9 CASSQAGGPFRDEQFF
TRBJ2-6 TRBV9 CASSVSGANVLTF
TRBJ1-1 TRBV25-1 CASSEFGGSTEAFF
TRBJ2-7 TRBV28 CASSLFSSYEQYF
TRBJ1-5 TRBV28 CASSLSGGGQPQHF
TRBJ2-3 TRBV9 CASSAVGQGLTDTQYF
TRBJ2-5 TRBV28 CASSQQGKETQYF
TRBJ2-3 TRBV28 CASTRRVGGTDTQYF
TRBJ1-1 TRBV7-6 CASRLQGGTEAFF
TRBJ2-3 TRBV4-1 CASSQPGQSTDTQYF
TRBJ2-7 TRBV23-1 CASSQSGVTYEQYF
TRBJ2-2 TRBV29-1 CSVKEQGQDTGELFF
TRBJ2-7 TRBV5-1 CASSVDRGHEQYF
TRBJ2-7 TRBV11-2 CASSLGSGQGSYEQYF
TRBJ2-1 TRBV9 CASSDSYGAGEQFF
TRBJ2-1 TRBV5-6 CASSSFGGGQKFVF
TRBJ2-5 TRBV5-1 CASSLKDGPRGRETQYF
TRBJ2-4 TRBV4-3 CASSQLAASGNIQYF
TRBJ2-5 TRBV9 CASSPAPGSETQYF
TRBJ1-5 TRBV2 CGLGGPNQPQHF
TRBJ2-5 TRBV11-2 CASSSGFRETQYF